The present T cell receptor (beta chain) was sequenced within a study of blood T cell repertoires in COVID-19. Method: immunoSEQ multiplex PCR; TCRdb's copy keeps in-frame clones and lacks some. The data show 250,000 to 300,000 clones, over 75% seen once. Trimming at V came to 5 bases and at J to 2 bases, leaving 11 bases not matched to a gene. The CDR3 consists of 17 residues. Germline CDR1 SEHNR, CDR2 FQNEAQ (reference sequence). The sequencing input was PBMCs or T cells enriched from blood (not recorded which). The sequence came from a man between 18 and 29 years old who had recovered from COVID-19. The rearrangement joins TRBV7-9 to TRBJ2-3, with 9 bases matching TRBD2. CDR3 in DNA: TGTGCCAGCAGCGTAGGTGGCGGGAGGGCCTCCACAGATACGCAGTATTTT. Its translation: CASSVGGGRASTDTQYF. The full variable domain, its missing parts supplied by reference TRBV7-9 and TRBJ2-3, is DTGVSQNPRHKITKRGQNVTFRCDPISEHNRLYWYRQTLGQGPEFLTYFQNEAQLEKSRLLSDRFSAERPKGSFSTLEIQRTEQGDSAMYLCASSVGGGRASTDTQYFGPGTRLTVL.